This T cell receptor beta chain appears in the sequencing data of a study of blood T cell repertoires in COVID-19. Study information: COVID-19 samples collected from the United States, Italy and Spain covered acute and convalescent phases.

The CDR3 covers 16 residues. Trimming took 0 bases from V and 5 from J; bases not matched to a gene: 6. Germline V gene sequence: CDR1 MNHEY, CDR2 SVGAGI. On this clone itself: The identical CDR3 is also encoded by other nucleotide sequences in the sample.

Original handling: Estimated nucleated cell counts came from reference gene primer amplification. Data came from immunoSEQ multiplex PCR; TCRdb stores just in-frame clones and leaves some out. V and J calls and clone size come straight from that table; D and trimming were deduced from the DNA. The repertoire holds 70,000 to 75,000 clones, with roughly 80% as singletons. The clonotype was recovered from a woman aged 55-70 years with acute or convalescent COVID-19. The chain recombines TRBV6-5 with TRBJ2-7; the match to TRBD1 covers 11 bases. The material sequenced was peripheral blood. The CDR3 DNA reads TGTGCCAGCAGTTACTCGATGGGACAGGGGGTAAACGAGCAGTACTTC. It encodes CASSYSMGQGVNEQYF.